This T cell receptor beta chain was observed in a study of T cell therapy after organ transplantation. This clone appeared once. The antigen is unknown. The CDR3 totals 15 residues. Germline trimming cut 4 bases from V and 3 bases from J; bases unmatched to any gene: 5. Germline CDR1 and CDR2: SGHNT and YYREEE (reference sequence). Generated by immunoSEQ multiplex PCR, the TCRdb table keeps only in-frame clones and is missing some. Found here are 51,000 or so clones, 94% of them singletons; the top ten hold approximately 3.4%. The chain carries TRBV5-4 and TRBJ2-2, with 8 bases that match TRBD2. This sequence originates from a human patient who had received a solid organ transplant and had CMV disease. This material consisted of CD8+ T cells from blood, taken before autologous CMV-specific T cell therapy. The CDR3 nucleotides are TGTGCCAGCAGCCCTGGGACTAGTTACACCGGGGAGCTGTTTTTT. Amino acid sequence: CASSPGTSYTGELFF.